The T cell receptor beta chain under discussion was sequenced for a study of tissue T cells after allogeneic stem cell transplantation. General study results and limits: Shared clones across patients were few; motif clustering revealed tissue-specific shared signatures.

The CDR3 consists of 14 residues. The V end was cut by 1 base, the J end by 1 base, with 6 bases between. Germline-derived CDR1 and CDR2 are SGHLS and HYDKME. Time point of the sample: mouse harvest day 14 after allogeneic transplant. Tail vein injection delivered 10^7 T-cell-depleted bone marrow cells and 10^6 splenic CD5+ T cells. This mouse GVHD model was MHC-mismatched B6 to BALB/c, profiled day 7 or 14. On this clone: What it binds is unknown. The gene names here belong to mouse. The sequence runs out 1 residue before the end of the CDR3; the remainder is reconstructed from the germline J gene.

Profiling relied on immunoSEQ multiplex PCR, and the TCRdb table lists in-frame clones only, not all of them. The table shows about 1,900 clones, with roughly 51% occurring only once. The gene calls are TRBV12-2 and TRBJ1-4, with D perhaps matching TRBD1 (6 bases). Sequencing input: lymph node tissue. The TCR originated in a female BALB/c mouse given C57BL/6 T cells with graft-versus-host disease after an allogeneic hematopoietic cell transplant. Partial CDR3 DNA: TGTGCCAGCTCTCTGGGACATTCCAACGAAAGATTATTT. It encodes CASSLGHSNERLF. The CDR3 in its entirety is CASSLGHSNERLFF.